These 14 T cell receptor beta chains share one sample of origin, sequenced in a study of blood T cell repertoires in COVID-19. Assay: immunoSEQ multiplex PCR; the TCRdb copy retains only in-frame clones and omits some. The sample holds some 140,000 clones; 75% to 85% are singletons and the top ten take around 5%. The material sequenced was peripheral blood. These receptor sequences come from a woman in her 70s with COVID-19, enrolled during active disease.

The V call is TRBV4-3, the J call TRBJ1-3, with D perhaps matching TRBD1 (5 bases). The V gene's germline CDR1 is LGHNA and CDR2 YSLEER. V was trimmed by 0 bases and J by 4 bases, leaving 10 bases between them. The CDR3 totals 15 residues. The CDR3 DNA follows: TGCGCCAGCAGCCAAGATCCGACAGCCGGAAACACCATATATTTT. Translated: CASSQDPTAGNTIYF.

The chain recombines TRBV21-1 with TRBJ2-7; TRBD1 reflects the table's D call only, with no check against the DNA. TRBV21-1 is listed as a pseudogene. The CDR3 sequence is 14 residues long. The CDR3 sequence: CASPSGTGSYEQYF. The CDR3 DNA reads as TGTGCCAGCCCCTCGGGGACAGGGTCCTACGAGCAGTACTTC.

The rearrangement uses TRBV2 and TRBJ1-5, with D perhaps matching TRBD1 (5 bases). The V gene's germline CDR1 is SNHLY and CDR2 FYNNEI. V was shortened by 4 bases and J by 4 bases, with 11 bases between the two germline ends. The CDR3 totals 14 residues. CDR3 nucleotide sequence: TGTGCCAGCAGTGGAGACAGCCGAAATCAGCCCCAGCATTTT. Translating it yields CASSGDSRNQPQHF.

The chain employs TRBV6-5 and TRBJ2-7; TRBD1 aligns across 8 bases. The ends lost 5 bases at V and 5 bases at J; junction bases unmatched: 5. CDR3 length: 13 amino acids. Germline values: CDR1 MNHEY, CDR2 SVGAGI. CDR3 nucleotides: TGTGCCAGCAGTCCTTGGACAGGGAACGAGCAGTACTTC. Amino acids: CASSPWTGNEQYF.

The V and J genes are TRBV6-6 and TRBJ1-5; no clear D gene. The germline V gene encodes CDR1 MNHNY and CDR2 SVGAGI (reference sequence). V was cut by 7 bases and J by 5 bases, with 9 bases left in between. This CDR3 comprises 12 residues. CDR3 bases: TGTGCCAGCATGGGAGGGTATCAGCCCCAGCATTTT. This codes for CASMGGYQPQHF.

V gene TRBV28 combines with J gene TRBJ1-6; TRBD1 matches at 9 bases. CDR3 length equals 14 residues. Per the germline V gene, CDR1 is MDHEN and CDR2 is SYDVKM. After removal of 6 bases from V and 10 bases from J, the junction contained 7 bases not matched to a gene. For the CDR3, the DNA is TGTGCCAGCAGAGGGGGACAGGGTGTCTCACCCCTCCACTTT. It specifies CASRGGQGVSPLHF.

The chain recombines TRBV18 with TRBJ2-3; TRBD2 agrees at 9 bases. Per germline, CDR1 KGHSH and CDR2 LQKENI. This CDR3 spans 17 amino acids. The junction had 7 bases not matched to a gene; V was cut back by 2 bases and J by 1 base. In DNA, the CDR3 is TGTGCCAGCTCACCAAGGCCTAGCGGGGCCGGCACAGATACGCAGTATTTT. Amino acids: CASSPRPSGAGTDTQYF.

The chain combines TRBV19 with TRBJ2-7, with D possibly TRBD1 on 5 matching bases. Germline CDR1 is LNHDA and CDR2 is SQIVND (reference sequence). V was trimmed by 8 bases and J by 2 bases, leaving 13 bases between them. This CDR3 spans 13 amino acids. The CDR3 bases are TGTGCCAGTTCTGACAGTCAAACCTACGAGCAGTACTTC. Protein product: CASSDSQTYEQYF.

The V and J genes are TRBV27 and TRBJ2-3, with TRBD2 identical over 7 bases. The CDR3 covers 16 residues. CDR1 and CDR2 from the germline V gene are MNHEY and SMNVEV (reference sequence). Losses at the gene ends were 6 bases for V and 2 bases for J; bases not matched to a gene: 11. DNA for the CDR3: TGTGCCAGCAGCCGACGAGAGGGGAGGGCCACAGATACGCAGTATTTT. This gives the protein CASSRREGRATDTQYF.

This chain connects TRBV2 to TRBJ1-6; 7 bases map to TRBD1. The CDR3 consists of 15 residues. V lost 7 bases, J lost 10 bases, and 13 bases stayed unmatched. The germline V gene has CDR1 SNHLY and CDR2 FYNNEI. The CDR3 region is CASKGQLVLGSPLHF. Written as DNA, the CDR3 is TGTGCCAGCAAGGGACAGCTTGTTCTCGGCTCACCCCTCCACTTT. The entire variable domain, with the rest obtained from reference TRBV2 and TRBJ1-6, is as follows: EPEVTQTPSHQVTQMGQEVILRCVPISNHLYFYWYRQILGQKVEFLVSFYNNEISEKSEIFDDQFSVERPDGSNFTLKIRSTKLEDSAMYFCASKGQLVLGSPLHFGNGTRLTVT.

The V call is TRBV2, the J call TRBJ2-5; 7 bases match TRBD2. Per germline, CDR1 SNHLY and CDR2 FYNNEI. This CDR3 is 13 amino acids long. Trimming removed 6 bases from V and 3 bases from J; junction bases left unmatched: 4. CDR3 protein: CASSAGLEETQYF. CDR3 DNA sequence: TGTGCCAGCAGCGCTGGACTAGAAGAGACCCAGTACTTC.

This clone has only a few counts. This rearrangement joins TRBV4-2 to TRBJ2-3; 7 bases line up with TRBD1. The germline CDR1 and CDR2 sequences are LGHNA and YNFKEQ. Trimming took 6 bases from V and 0 from J; bases not matched to a gene: 6. The CDR3 is 15 residues long. The CDR3 DNA reads as TGTGCCAGCAGTCATTCCAGGGGGAGCACAGATACGCAGTATTTT. This translates into CASSHSRGSTDTQYF.

The chain uses TRBV5-5 and TRBJ2-5; possibly TRBD1 for D (5 bases). Germline-derived CDR1 and CDR2 are SGHKS and YYEKEE (reference sequence). The CDR3 spans 16 residues. V dropped 3 bases and J dropped 5 bases, with 20 bases sitting between them. CDR3: CASSSQGAQVRETQYF. CDR3 bases: TGTGCCAGCAGCTCACAAGGGGCTCAGGTCCGGGAGACCCAGTACTTC.

The V call is TRBV4-1, the J call TRBJ2-5, with D perhaps matching TRBD2 (5 bases). CDR3 size: 15 residues. Trimming removed 0 bases at V and 4 bases at J, with 12 bases between. Germline V gives CDR1 MGHRA, CDR2 YSYEKL. The CDR3 spells CASSQDTRGTETQYF. In DNA, the CDR3 is TGCGCCAGCAGCCAAGATACCCGGGGAACAGAGACCCAGTACTTC.